This is a list of T cell receptor beta chains from one sample in a study of identical twins. A single record per CDR3 protein comes from TCRdb applying MiXCR to the 5' RACE reads. The sample has around 140,000 distinct CDR3 sequences, approximately 4% seen once. What was sequenced was memory T cells sorted from blood. The receptors derive from a man aged 18 to 30 in good health. Each CDR3 is given with its conserved first and last residue. A D gene is named only where the DNA matches it firmly. Clone size is shown for a subset of rows, as once, few, many or a class of expanded clone.

v_gene	j_gene	abundance	d_gene	CDR3nt	CDR3aa
TRBV7-8	TRBJ1-5	many	.	TGTGCCAGCCGAGGACCCAATCAGCCCCAGCATTTT	CASRGPNQPQHF
TRBV7-3	TRBJ2-1	many	.	TGTGCCAGCAGCTTAGGTCGAGGTACTGAGCAGTTCTTC	CASSLGRGTEQFF
TRBV7-2	TRBJ1-2	many	.	TGTGCCAGCAGCTTGCAGGGGCGCAGCGATGGCTACACCTTC	CASSLQGRSDGYTF
TRBV5-5	TRBJ2-7	many	TRBD1	TGTGCCAGCAGCGTGGACAGGGGGCCAGCCTACGAGCAGTACTTC	CASSVDRGPAYEQYF
TRBV18	TRBJ2-5	many	.	TGTGCCAGCTCACCTTCTACGGAGGGTGAGACCCAGTACTTC	CASSPSTEGETQYF
TRBV20-1	TRBJ2-1	many	.	TGCAGTGCTAGAGATGCGTTTCGAGAGCAGTTCTTC	CSARDAFREQFF
TRBV9	TRBJ2-1	many	.	TGTGCCAGCAGCGACCCGGAAGGCCAGTTCTTC	CASSDPEGQFF
TRBV4-2	TRBJ2-5	many	.	TGTGCCAGCAGCAAAAACAGGGCGGAGACCCAGTACTTC	CASSKNRAETQYF
TRBV4-2	TRBJ2-3	medium-sized	.	TGTGCCAGCAGCCCCGGTGCGTTTAGCACAGATACGCAGTATTTT	CASSPGAFSTDTQYF
TRBV14	TRBJ1-6	many	TRBD1	TGTGCCAGCAGTTTCGACAGGGGGCACCGTTCACCCCTCCACTTT	CASSFDRGHRSPLHF
TRBV6-1	TRBJ2-6	many	.	TGTGCCAGCACCGGACAGTCTGGGGCCAACGTCCTGACTTTC	CASTGQSGANVLTF
TRBV5-1	TRBJ2-2	many	TRBD2	TGCGCCAGCAGGCTAGCGGTAGGAACCGGGGAGCTGTTTTTT	CASRLAVGTGELFF
TRBV3-1	TRBJ2-1	many	.	TGTGCCAGCAGGTTAGGTAGCTACAATGAGCAGTTCTTC	CASRLGSYNEQFF
TRBV29-1	TRBJ2-7	many	.	TGCAGCGTTAGGATAGTCGAGCAGTACTTC	CSVRIVEQYF
TRBV11-2	TRBJ2-6	few	.	TGTGCCAGCAGCTTAAAGGGAACCGTTAACTCTGGGGCCAACGTCCTGACTTTC	CASSLKGTVNSGANVLTF
TRBV5-1	TRBJ2-3	many	TRBD1	TGCGCCAGCAGCTGGACCGGGACAGGGGTGGATACGCAGTATTTT	CASSWTGTGVDTQYF
TRBV27	TRBJ2-2	many	.	TGTGCCAGCAGTTCCACCCGAACCGAAAACACCGGGGAGCTGTTTTTT	CASSSTRTENTGELFF
TRBV19	TRBJ2-1	many	.	TGTGCCAGTAGTATGGGGACCACCTACAATGAGCAGTTCTTC	CASSMGTTYNEQFF
TRBV5-6	TRBJ2-7	.	.	TGTGCCAGCAGCTACTCCTCGGGTCAGCAGTACTTC	CASSYSSGQQYF
TRBV7-9	TRBJ2-2	many	TRBD2	TGTGCCAGCAGCCTCCTAGCGGGAGGAGCCGGGGAGCTGTTTTTT	CASSLLAGGAGELFF
TRBV5-1	TRBJ2-3	many	TRBD2	TGCGCCAGCAGCACAGGACGGGCGGGAGGGCCCTTAGATACGCAGTATTTT	CASSTGRAGGPLDTQYF
TRBV7-9	TRBJ2-1	many	TRBD2	TGTGCCAGCAGCTTTAGCGGGAGAATCGATGAGCAGTTCTTC	CASSFSGRIDEQFF
TRBV28	TRBJ2-5	many	.	TGTGCCACCTCTTCCGGGGATTTTAAGGAGACCCAGTACTTC	CATSSGDFKETQYF
TRBV28	TRBJ1-5	many	.	TGTGCCAGCAGTTTCGGGACGGGCGGATCACAGCCCCAGCATTTT	CASSFGTGGSQPQHF
TRBV20-1	TRBJ2-2	many	.	TGCAGTGCTTTTCAGGGGATTCCCCGCGGGGAGCTGTTTTTT	CSAFQGIPRGELFF
TRBV12-3/TRBV12-4	TRBJ2-3	many	TRBD2	TGTGCCAGCAGTCCAGAGACACTAGCGGGGGGCACAGATACGCAGTATTTT	CASSPETLAGGTDTQYF
TRBV12-3/TRBV12-4	TRBJ2-6	many	.	TGTGCCAGCAGTTTCGAGAGGCACGTCCTGACTTTC	CASSFERHVLTF
TRBV7-6	TRBJ2-2	once	.	TGTGCCAGCAGCTTAAACTACCGGACATCGAACACCGGGGAGCTGTTTTTT	CASSLNYRTSNTGELFF
TRBV24-1	TRBJ2-5	few	.	TGTGCCACCAGTGGTACAGGGATTCAAGAGACCCAGTACTTC	CATSGTGIQETQYF
TRBV12-3/TRBV12-4	TRBJ1-6	many	.	TGTGCCAGCAGTTTAGGAGTAGGAGGACAGTTAAATTCACCCCTCCACTTT	CASSLGVGGQLNSPLHF
TRBV6-1	TRBJ2-3	many	TRBD1	TGTGCCAGCAGGGACAGGGGGCTGGGAACAGATACGCAGTATTTT	CASRDRGLGTDTQYF
TRBV6-1	TRBJ2-7	many	TRBD2	TGTGCCAGCAGATCAGCGGGAGGCTACGAGCAGTACTTC	CASRSAGGYEQYF
TRBV24-1	TRBJ2-5	few	TRBD2	TGTGCCACCAGTGACGGACTAGCGACTAAACAAGAGACCCAGTACTTC	CATSDGLATKQETQYF
TRBV2	TRBJ2-7	many	.	TGTGCCAGCAGTCCTAGAAACTACGAGCAGTACTTC	CASSPRNYEQYF
TRBV2	TRBJ2-1	many	TRBD2	TGTGCCAGCAATAATGGGGGTAATAGCGGGAGGGCCGTCTATGAGCAGTTCTTC	CASNNGGNSGRAVYEQFF
TRBV7-9	TRBJ2-1	many	TRBD2	TGTGCCAGCAGCTCACGCTCGACTAGCGCAGATAATGAGCAGTTCTTC	CASSSRSTSADNEQFF
TRBV6-2/TRBV6-3	TRBJ2-1	many	TRBD2	TGTGCCAGCAGTTACTCGCCGACTAGCGGACTCTACAATGAGCAGTTCTTC	CASSYSPTSGLYNEQFF
TRBV6-2/TRBV6-3	TRBJ2-3	many	TRBD2	TGTGCCAGCAGTTACCAGCTAGCGGGATTAGATACGCAGTATTTT	CASSYQLAGLDTQYF
TRBV5-1	TRBJ2-1	many	.	TGCGCCAGCAGCTTGGGGCTGTATAACGCCTACAATGAGCAGTTCTTC	CASSLGLYNAYNEQFF
TRBV4-1	TRBJ1-1	many	.	TGCGCCAGCAGCCAAGGGGCGTTGAACACTGAAGCTTTCTTT	CASSQGALNTEAFF